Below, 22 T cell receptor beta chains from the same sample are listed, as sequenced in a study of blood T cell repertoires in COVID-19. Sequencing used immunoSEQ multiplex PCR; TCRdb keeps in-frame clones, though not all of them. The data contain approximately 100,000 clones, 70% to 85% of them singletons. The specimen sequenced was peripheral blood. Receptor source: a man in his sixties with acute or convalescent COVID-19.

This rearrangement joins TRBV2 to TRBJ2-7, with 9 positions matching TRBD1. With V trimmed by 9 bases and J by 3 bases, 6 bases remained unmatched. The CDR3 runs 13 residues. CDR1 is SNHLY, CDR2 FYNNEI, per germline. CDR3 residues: CASAGQGLYEQYF. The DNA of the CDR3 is TGTGCCAGTGCGGGACAGGGCCTCTACGAGCAGTACTTC.

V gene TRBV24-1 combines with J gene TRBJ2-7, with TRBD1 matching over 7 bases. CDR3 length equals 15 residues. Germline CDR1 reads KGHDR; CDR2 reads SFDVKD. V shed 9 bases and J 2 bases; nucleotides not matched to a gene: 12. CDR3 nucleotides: TGTGCCACCCCTCCCCCTCCGGGACAGCCCTACGAGCAGTACGTC. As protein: CATPPPPGQPYEQYV.

For the CDR3, the DNA is TGTGCCAGCAGCTTACGGACTAGCAGTTCCTACAATGAGCAGTTCTTC. It translates to CASSLRTSSSYNEQFF. This chain connects TRBV3-1 (or the pseudogene TRBV3-2) to TRBJ2-1; 8 nucleotides match TRBD2. CDR3 size: 16 residues. Trimming cost V 5 bases and J 1 base; bases outside gene matches: 7. Germline V CDR1 and CDR2: LGHDT, YNNKEL (reference sequence).

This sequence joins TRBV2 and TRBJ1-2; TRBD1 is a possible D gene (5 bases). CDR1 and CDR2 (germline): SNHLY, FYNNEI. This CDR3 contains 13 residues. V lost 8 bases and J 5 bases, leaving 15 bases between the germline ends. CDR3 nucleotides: TGTGCCAGCTTAAGACAGATGAGATATGGCTACACCTTC. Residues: CASLRQMRYGYTF.

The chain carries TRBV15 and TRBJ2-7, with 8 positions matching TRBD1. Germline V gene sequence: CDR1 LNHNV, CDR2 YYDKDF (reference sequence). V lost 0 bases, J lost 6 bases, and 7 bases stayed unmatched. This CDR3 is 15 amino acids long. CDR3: CATSRESRGQSEQYF. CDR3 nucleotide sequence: TGTGCCACCAGCAGAGAGTCCAGGGGGCAGTCCGAGCAGTACTTC. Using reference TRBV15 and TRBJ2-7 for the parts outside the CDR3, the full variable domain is DAMVIQNPRYQVTQFGKPVTLSCSQTLNHNVMYWYQQKSSQAPKLLFHYYDKDFNNEADTPDNFQSRRPNTSFCFLDIRSPGLGDTAMYLCATSRESRGQSEQYFGPGTRLTVT.

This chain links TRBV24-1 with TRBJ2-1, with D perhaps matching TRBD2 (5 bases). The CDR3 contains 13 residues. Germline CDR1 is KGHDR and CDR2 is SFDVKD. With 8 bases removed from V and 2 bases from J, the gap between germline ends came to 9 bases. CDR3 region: CATTRETYNEQFF. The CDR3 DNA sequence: TGTGCCACCACCCGGGAAACCTACAATGAGCAGTTCTTC.

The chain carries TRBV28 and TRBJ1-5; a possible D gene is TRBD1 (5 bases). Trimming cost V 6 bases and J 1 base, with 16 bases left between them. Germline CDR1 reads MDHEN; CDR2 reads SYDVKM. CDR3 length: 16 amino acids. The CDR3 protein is CASSQILGGSNQPQHF. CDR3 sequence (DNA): TGTGCCAGCAGCCAGATACTGGGGGGAAGCAATCAGCCCCAGCATTTT.

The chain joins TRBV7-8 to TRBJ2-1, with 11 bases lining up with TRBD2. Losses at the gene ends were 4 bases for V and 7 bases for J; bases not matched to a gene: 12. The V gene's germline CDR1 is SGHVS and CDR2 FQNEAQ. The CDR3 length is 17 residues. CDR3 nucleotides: TGTGCCAGCAGCTGGGAATTAGCGGGGGGGAGGACGAATGAGCAGTTCTTC. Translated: CASSWELAGGRTNEQFF.

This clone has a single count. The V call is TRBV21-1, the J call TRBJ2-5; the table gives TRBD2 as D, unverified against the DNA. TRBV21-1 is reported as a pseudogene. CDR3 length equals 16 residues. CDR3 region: CASKQSIAGGRETQYF. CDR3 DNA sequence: TGTGCCAGCAAACAATCGATAGCGGGGGGGCGTGAGACCCAGTACTTC.

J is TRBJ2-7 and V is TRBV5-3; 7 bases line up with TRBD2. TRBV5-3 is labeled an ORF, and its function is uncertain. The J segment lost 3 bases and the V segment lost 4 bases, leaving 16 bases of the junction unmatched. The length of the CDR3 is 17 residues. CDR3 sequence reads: CARSRRTGRDKGYEQYV. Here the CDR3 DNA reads TGTGCCAGAAGCCGACGAACGGGGAGGGATAAAGGCTACGAGCAGTACGTC.

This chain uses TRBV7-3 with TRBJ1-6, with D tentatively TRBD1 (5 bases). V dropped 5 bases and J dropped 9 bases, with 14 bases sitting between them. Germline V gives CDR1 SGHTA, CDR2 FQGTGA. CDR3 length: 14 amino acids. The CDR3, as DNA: TGTGCCAGCAGCCGTGGACAAATCGGTTCACCCCTCCACTTT. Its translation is CASSRGQIGSPLHF.

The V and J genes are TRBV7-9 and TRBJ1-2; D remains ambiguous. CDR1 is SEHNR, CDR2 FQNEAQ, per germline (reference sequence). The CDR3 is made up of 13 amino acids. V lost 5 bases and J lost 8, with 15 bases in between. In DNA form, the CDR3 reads TGTGCCAGCAGCCCGAAGGTGGCAGGCGGCTACACCTTC. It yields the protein CASSPKVAGGYTF.

The CDR3 region has the DNA TGTGCCAGCAGCTTAGCGGACACTAGCGGGGGGGCCGAGCAGTTCTTC. Translated: CASSLADTSGGAEQFF. The rearrangement uses TRBV7-9 and TRBJ2-1, with TRBD2 matching 13 bases. From germline, CDR1 is SEHNR and CDR2 FQNEAQ (reference sequence). After removal of 0 bases from V and 10 bases from J, the junction contained 6 bases not matched to a gene. This CDR3 contains 16 residues.

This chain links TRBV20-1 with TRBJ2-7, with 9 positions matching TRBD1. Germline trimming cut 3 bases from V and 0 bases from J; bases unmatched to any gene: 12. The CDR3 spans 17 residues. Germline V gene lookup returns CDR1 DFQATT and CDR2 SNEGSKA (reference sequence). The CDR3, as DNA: TGCAGTGCTAGTCCCGGGACAGGGATGAGGCTCTCCTACGAGCAGTACGTC. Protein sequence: CSASPGTGMRLSYEQYV.

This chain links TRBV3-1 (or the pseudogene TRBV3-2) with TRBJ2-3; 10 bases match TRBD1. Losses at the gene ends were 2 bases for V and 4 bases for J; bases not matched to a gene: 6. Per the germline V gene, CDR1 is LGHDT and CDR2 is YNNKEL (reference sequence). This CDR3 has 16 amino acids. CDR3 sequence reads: CASSQPGQGTADTQYF. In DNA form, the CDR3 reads TGTGCCAGCAGCCAACCGGGACAGGGGACCGCAGATACGCAGTATTTT.

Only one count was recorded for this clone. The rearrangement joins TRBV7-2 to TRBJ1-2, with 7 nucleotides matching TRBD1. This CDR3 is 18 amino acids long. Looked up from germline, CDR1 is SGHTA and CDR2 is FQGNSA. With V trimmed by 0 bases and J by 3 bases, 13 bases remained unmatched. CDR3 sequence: CASSLAPWAGQLDYGYTF. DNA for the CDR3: TGTGCCAGCAGCTTAGCACCTTGGGCGGGACAGCTCGACTATGGCTACACCTTC.

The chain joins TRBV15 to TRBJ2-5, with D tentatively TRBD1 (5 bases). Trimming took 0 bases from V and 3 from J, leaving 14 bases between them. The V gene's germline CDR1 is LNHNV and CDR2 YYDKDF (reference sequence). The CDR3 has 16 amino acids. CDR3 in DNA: TGTGCCACCAGCAGAGATGAGACAGAGGTAGAAGAGACCCAGTACTTC. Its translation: CATSRDETEVEETQYF.

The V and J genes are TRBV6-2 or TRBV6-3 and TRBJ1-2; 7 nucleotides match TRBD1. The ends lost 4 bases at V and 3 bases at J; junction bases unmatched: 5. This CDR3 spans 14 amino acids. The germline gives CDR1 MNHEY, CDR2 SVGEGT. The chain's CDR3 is CASSSAGTDYGYTF. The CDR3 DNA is TGTGCCAGCAGTTCGGCCGGGACAGACTATGGCTACACCTTC.

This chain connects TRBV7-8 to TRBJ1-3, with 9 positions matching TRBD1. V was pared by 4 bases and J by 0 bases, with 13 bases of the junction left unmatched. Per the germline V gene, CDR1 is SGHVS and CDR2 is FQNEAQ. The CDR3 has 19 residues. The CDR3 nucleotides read TGTGCCAGCAGCTCACGATTACTAGGACAGGGGAGCTCTGGAAACACCATATATTTT. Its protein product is CASSSRLLGQGSSGNTIYF.

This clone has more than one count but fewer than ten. CDR3 sequence: CASSPRGSYNSPLHF. CDR3 coding DNA: TGTGCCAGCTCACCACGAGGCAGCTATAATTCACCCCTCCACTTT. V usage is TRBV18 and J usage is TRBJ1-6; D is ambiguous. CDR3 length equals 15 residues. Trimming removed 1 base from V and 3 bases from J, with 7 bases in between. Germline values: CDR1 KGHSH, CDR2 LQKENI.

The CDR3 sequence is CASSGGGSSSTNEKLFF. For the CDR3, the DNA is TGTGCCAGCAGTGGAGGGGGATCCTCCTCAACTAATGAAAAACTGTTTTTT. The V gene is TRBV2, the J gene TRBJ1-4; maybe TRBD1 (6 bases). Between the trimmed V and J ends, which lost 4 bases and 0 bases, there was a span of 15 bases. The CDR3 is 17 amino acids. Germline CDR1 reads SNHLY; CDR2 reads FYNNEI.

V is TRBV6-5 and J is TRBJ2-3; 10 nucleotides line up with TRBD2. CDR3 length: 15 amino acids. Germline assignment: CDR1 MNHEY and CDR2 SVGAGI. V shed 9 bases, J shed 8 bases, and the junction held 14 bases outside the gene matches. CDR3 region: CASTSLAGGSGTQYF. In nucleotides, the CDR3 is TGTGCCAGTACTTCCTTAGCGGGGGGCTCTGGTACGCAGTATTTT.